Listed below are T cell receptor beta chains from one sample, sequenced in a study of shared T cell receptors in the human thymus. Data came from immunoSEQ multiplex PCR; TCRdb stores just in-frame clones and leaves some out. The sample contains 450,000 to 650,000 clones, 70% to 80% of which appear only once. The data were also submitted as part of a second study, on human thymus T cells.

Sequenced material: thymocytes. Receptor source: a boy under two years old with a congenital heart defect. CDR3s include the opening cysteine and the closing phenylalanine or tryptophan. A D gene is named only where the DNA matches it firmly. For some rows the clone size is stated as once, few or many, or as a class when expanded; others skip it.

clone_size j_call v_call d_call cdr3_length cdr3_nt cdr3_aa
. TRBJ2-1 TRBV9 . 13 TGTGCCAGCAGCGTAGAAGGGAGCGATGAGCAGTTCTTC CASSVEGSDEQFF
. TRBJ2-7 TRBV11-2 TRBD2 15 TGTGCCAGCAGCCCGGGACTAGCGGGATGTTACGAGCAGTACTTC CASSPGLAGCYEQYF
. TRBJ2-1 TRBV27 TRBD2 19 TGTGCCAGCAGTTCTTTCGGGACTAGCGGGAGAGAGCGGTACAATGAGCAGTTCTTC CASSSFGTSGRERYNEQFF
. TRBJ1-2 TRBV29-1 TRBD1 13 TGCAGCGTGCTAGGACAGGGCGGAGGGGGCTACACCTTC CSVLGQGGGGYTF
. TRBJ2-1 TRBV19 . 14 TGTGCCAGTAACAATGGTTTCTCCTACAATGAGCAGTTCTTC CASNNGFSYNEQFF
. TRBJ2-1 TRBV19 TRBD2 13 TGTGCCAGTGGGACTAGCTCCTACAATGAGCAGTTCTTC CASGTSSYNEQFF
. TRBJ2-5 TRBV11-2 . 19 TGTGCCAGCAGCCTACGAGACTCGAGATACCGGCCTGCCGGCGAGACCCAGTACTTC CASSLRDSRYRPAGETQYF
. TRBJ2-3 TRBV2 TRBD1 16 TGTGCCAGCAGGGTCCCCCGGGACAGGGACACAGATACGCAGTATTTT CASRVPRDRDTDTQYF
. TRBJ2-1 TRBV9 . 14 TGTGCCAGCAGCCCCCCGGGATCCTACAATGAGCAGTTCTTC CASSPPGSYNEQFF
. TRBJ2-1 TRBV5-6 TRBD2 17 TGTGCCAGCAGCTTGAGGACTAGCGGGAAACTCTACAATGAGCAGTTCTTC CASSLRTSGKLYNEQFF
. TRBJ2-3 TRBV7-2 . 14 TGTGCCAGCAGCTCCCAATCGGTAGAACGAACGCAGTATTTT CASSSQSVERTQYF
. TRBJ2-7 TRBV28 . 14 TGTGCCAGCAGCCTGAACAGCGGCCTCTACGAGCAGTACTTC CASSLNSGLYEQYF
. TRBJ2-7 TRBV30 TRBD2 15 TGTGCCTGGAGCCCTACTAGCGGGCCCGCCTACGAGCAGTACTTC CAWSPTSGPAYEQYF
. TRBJ2-7 TRBV5-6 TRBD2 19 TGTGCCAGCAGCTTGGGCCCCCACGTTGCTAGCGGGAGGGCCTACGAGCAGTACTTC CASSLGPHVASGRAYEQYF
. TRBJ2-5 TRBV27 TRBD1 16 TGTGCCAGCAGTTTCCGGACAGGGGGACCCCAAGAGACCCAGTACTTC CASSFRTGGPQETQYF
. TRBJ1-3 TRBV14 TRBD1 16 TGTGCCAGCAGCAACGGACAGGACAGGACGGGAAACACCATATATTTT CASSNGQDRTGNTIYF
. TRBJ1-1 TRBV7-9 . 14 TGTGCCAGCAGGATCGCCCACTTGAACACTGAAGCTTTCTTT CASRIAHLNTEAFF
. TRBJ1-2 TRBV13 . 12 TGTGCCAGCAGCCCAGGGATCTATGGCTACACCTTC CASSPGIYGYTF
. TRBJ2-5 TRBV5-5 . 13 TGTGCCAGCAGCCAGATTAGGGGAGAGACCCAGTACTTC CASSQIRGETQYF
. TRBJ2-1 TRBV4-3 TRBD2 15 TGCGCCAGCAGCGCTTATGGTCTAGCGGGCTATGAGCAGTTCTTC CASSAYGLAGYEQFF
few TRBJ1-3 TRBV5-1 TRBD1 16 TGCGCCAGCAGCGCCCGGGACAGGGGTTTTGGAAACACCATATATTTT CASSARDRGFGNTIYF
. TRBJ2-3 TRBV27 . 15 TGTGCCAGCAGTTTCCGAAGGGGAACTGCAGATACGCAGTATTTT CASSFRRGTADTQYF
few TRBJ1-2 TRBV7-9 . 19 TGTGCCAGCAGCTTAGCGCATGGGTCACTCCTATCAGCGAACTATGGCTACACCTTC CASSLAHGSLLSANYGYTF
. TRBJ2-7 TRBV27 TRBD1 13 TGTGCCAGCAGCCGCGGACAGGCCTACGAGCAGTACTTC CASSRGQAYEQYF